The TCR beta chain under discussion was sequenced for a study of blood T cell repertoires in COVID-19. Looking at the study overall: Both acute and convalescent COVID-19 samples were obtained from the United States, Italy and Spain. T cells, B-cell-depleted T cells, or PBMCs provided the cDNA or gDNA that served as material.

Sequenced by immunoSEQ multiplex PCR; TCRdb stores in-frame clones only, minus some. The sample carries about 130,000 clones, around 83% recorded once. Germline CDR1 is MNHEY and CDR2 is SVGAGI. Trimming removed 4 bases from V and 0 bases from J, with 6 bases in between. The CDR3 runs 13 residues. This TCR came from an elderly woman with acute or convalescent COVID-19. What was sequenced was peripheral blood. The V gene is TRBV6-5, the J gene TRBJ1-1, with D tentatively TRBD1 (6 bases). DNA of the CDR3: TGTGCCAGCAGTTGGACAGTGAACACTGAAGCTTTCTTT. Amino acid sequence: CASSWTVNTEAFF.